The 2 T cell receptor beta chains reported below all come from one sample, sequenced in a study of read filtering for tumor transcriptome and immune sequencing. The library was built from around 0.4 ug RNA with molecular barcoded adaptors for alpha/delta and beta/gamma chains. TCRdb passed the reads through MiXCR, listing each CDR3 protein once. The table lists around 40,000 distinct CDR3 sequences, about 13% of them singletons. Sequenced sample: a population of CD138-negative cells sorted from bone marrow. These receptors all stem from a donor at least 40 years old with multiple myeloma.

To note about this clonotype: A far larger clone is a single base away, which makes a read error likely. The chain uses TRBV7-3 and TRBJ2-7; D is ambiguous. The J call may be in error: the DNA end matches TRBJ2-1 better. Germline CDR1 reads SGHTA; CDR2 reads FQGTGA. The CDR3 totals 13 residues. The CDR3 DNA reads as TGTGCCAGCAGCTTAGCGCGGTCCTACGAGCAGTTCTTC. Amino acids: CASSLARSYEQFF.

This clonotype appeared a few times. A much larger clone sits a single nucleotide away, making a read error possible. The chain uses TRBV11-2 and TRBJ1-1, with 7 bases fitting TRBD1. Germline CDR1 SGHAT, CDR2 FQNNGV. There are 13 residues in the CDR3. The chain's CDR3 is CAGSPTGRTEAFF. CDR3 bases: TGTGCCGGCAGCCCGACAGGGCGGACTGAAGCTTTCTTT.